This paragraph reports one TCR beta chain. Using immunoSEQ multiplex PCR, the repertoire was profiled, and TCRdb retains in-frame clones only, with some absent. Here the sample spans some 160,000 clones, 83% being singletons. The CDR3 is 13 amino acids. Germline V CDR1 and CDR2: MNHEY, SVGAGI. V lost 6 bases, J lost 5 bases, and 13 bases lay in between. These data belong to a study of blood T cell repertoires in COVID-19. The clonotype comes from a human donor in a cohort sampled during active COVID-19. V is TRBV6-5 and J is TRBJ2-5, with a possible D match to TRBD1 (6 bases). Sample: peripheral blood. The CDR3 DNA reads TGTGCCAGCAGCCCAGGGGTTTGGGAGACCCAGTACTTC. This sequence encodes CASSPGVWETQYF.